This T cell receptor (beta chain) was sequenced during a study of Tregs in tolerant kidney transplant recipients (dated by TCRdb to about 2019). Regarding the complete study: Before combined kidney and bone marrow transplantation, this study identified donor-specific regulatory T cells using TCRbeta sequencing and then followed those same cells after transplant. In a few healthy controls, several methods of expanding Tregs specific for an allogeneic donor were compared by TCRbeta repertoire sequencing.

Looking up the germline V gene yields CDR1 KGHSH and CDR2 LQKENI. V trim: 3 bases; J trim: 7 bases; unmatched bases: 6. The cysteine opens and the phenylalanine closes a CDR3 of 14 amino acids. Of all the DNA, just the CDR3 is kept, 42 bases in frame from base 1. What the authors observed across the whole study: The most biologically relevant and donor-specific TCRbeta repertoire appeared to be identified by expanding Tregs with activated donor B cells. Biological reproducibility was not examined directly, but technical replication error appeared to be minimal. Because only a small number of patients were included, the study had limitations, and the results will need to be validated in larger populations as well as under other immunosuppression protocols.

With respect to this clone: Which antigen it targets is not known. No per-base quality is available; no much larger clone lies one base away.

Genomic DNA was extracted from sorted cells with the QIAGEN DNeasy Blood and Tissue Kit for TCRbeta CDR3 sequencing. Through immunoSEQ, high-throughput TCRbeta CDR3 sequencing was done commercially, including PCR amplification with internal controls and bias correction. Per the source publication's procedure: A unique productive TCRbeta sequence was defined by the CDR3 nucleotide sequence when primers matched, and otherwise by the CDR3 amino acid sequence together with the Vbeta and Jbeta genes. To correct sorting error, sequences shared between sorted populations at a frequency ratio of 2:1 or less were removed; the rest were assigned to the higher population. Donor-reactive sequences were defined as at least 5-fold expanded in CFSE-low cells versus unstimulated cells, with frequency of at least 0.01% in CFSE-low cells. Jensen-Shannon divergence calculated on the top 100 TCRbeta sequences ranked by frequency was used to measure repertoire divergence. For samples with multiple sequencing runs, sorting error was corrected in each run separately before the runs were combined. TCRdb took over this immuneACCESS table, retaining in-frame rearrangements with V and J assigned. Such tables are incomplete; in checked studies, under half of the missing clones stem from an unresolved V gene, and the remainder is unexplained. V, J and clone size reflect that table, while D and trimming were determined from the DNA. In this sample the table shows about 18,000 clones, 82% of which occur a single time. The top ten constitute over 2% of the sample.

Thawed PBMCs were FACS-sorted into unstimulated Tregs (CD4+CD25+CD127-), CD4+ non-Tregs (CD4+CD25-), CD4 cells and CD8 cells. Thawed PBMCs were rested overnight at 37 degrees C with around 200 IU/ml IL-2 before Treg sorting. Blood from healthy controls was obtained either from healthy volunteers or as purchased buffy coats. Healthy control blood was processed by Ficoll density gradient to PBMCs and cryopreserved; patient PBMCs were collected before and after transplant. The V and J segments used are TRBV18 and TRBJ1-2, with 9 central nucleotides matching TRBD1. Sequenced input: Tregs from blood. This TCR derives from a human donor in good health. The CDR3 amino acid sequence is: CASSPTTGGLGYTF. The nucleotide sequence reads TGTGCCAGCTCACCGACAACAGGGGGCCTTGGCTACACCTTC.